What follows are 12 T cell receptor beta chains derived from one specimen sequenced in a study of identical twins. MiXCR, run by TCRdb on the 5' RACE reads, gives a single entry per CDR3 protein. This table holds roughly 720,000 distinct CDR3 sequences, 18% found once. These same data were also listed under a study on T cells expressing NK-cell markers.

Sequencing used PBMCs. Receptors were obtained from a woman aged 18-29 years in good health.

This clonotype was observed at least ten times. The V gene is TRBV12-3 or TRBV12-4, the J gene TRBJ2-7, with unresolved D. V lost 2 bases and J lost 6, with 8 bases in between. This CDR3 has 12 residues. CDR3 loop: CASSLTSLEQYF. In DNA form, the CDR3 reads TGTGCCAGCAGTTTAACCAGCCTCGAGCAGTACTTC.

The chain combines TRBV20-1 with TRBJ2-1, with 13 bases matching TRBD2. Germline assignment: CDR1 DFQATT and CDR2 SNEGSKA (reference sequence). The V and J ends lost 5 bases and 2 bases, in that order; junction bases with no gene match: 0. The CDR3 totals 14 residues. CDR3 region: CSAGTSGTYNEQFF. The CDR3 DNA reads as TGCAGTGCTGGGACTAGCGGGACCTACAATGAGCAGTTCTTC.

This rearrangement joins TRBV19 to TRBJ2-7; D call uncertain. The CDR3 runs 14 residues. Germline CDR1 LNHDA, CDR2 SQIVND (reference sequence). Trimming took 3 bases from V and 1 from J, leaving 10 bases between them. The CDR3 here is CASSMVGYSYEQYF. The CDR3 coding sequence is TGTGCCAGTAGTATGGTAGGTTATTCCTACGAGCAGTACTTC.

This clonotype came up a few times. The chain couples TRBV29-1 to TRBJ1-1; TRBD1 might be the D (5 bases). This CDR3 has 13 residues. Germline lookup yields CDR1 SQVTM and CDR2 ANQGSEA. V gave up 7 bases and J gave up 1 base, with 13 bases separating them. The CDR3 nucleotides are TGCAGCGGCGCGGGACTTTCGAACACTGAAGCTTTCTTT. This translates into CSGAGLSNTEAFF.

This clonotype was seen a handful of times. V gene TRBV20-1 combines with J gene TRBJ1-1; TRBD1 matches at 7 bases. This CDR3 comprises 13 residues. Germline loops: CDR1 DFQATT, CDR2 SNEGSKA (reference sequence). With V trimmed by 4 bases and J by 4 bases, 6 bases remained unmatched. CDR3 protein: CSATSGGFTEAFF. The CDR3, as DNA: TGCAGTGCTACGTCAGGGGGTTTCACTGAAGCTTTCTTT.

The chain employs TRBV6-2 or TRBV6-3 and TRBJ2-3, with D hard to call. V was shortened by 6 bases and J by 4 bases, with 11 bases between the two germline ends. Germline V gives CDR1 MNHEY, CDR2 SVGEGT. The CDR3 has 13 amino acids. For the CDR3, the DNA is TGTGCCAGCAGATCCCAAAACGCAGATACGCAGTATTTT. Its translation: CASRSQNADTQYF.

This clonotype came up a few times. The V and J genes are TRBV29-1 and TRBJ2-5; TRBD1 might be the D (6 bases). The CDR3 extends over 12 amino acids. V was pared by 4 bases and J by 1 base, with 7 bases between. In germline, CDR1 is SQVTM, CDR2 ANQGSEA. The CDR3 protein is CSVGTAQETQYF. CDR3 DNA: TGCAGCGTTGGGACAGCCCAAGAGACCCAGTACTTC.

This clonotype was seen more than once but under ten times. The gene calls are TRBV10-3 and TRBJ2-1, with D possibly being TRBD2 (6 bases). Germline V gene data show CDR1 as ENHRY and CDR2 as SYGVKD. This CDR3 comprises 16 residues. V was trimmed by 0 bases and J by 1 base, leaving 10 bases between them. The CDR3 sequence is CAISESPGTSYNEQFF. Written as DNA, the CDR3 is TGTGCCATCAGTGAGTCGCCCGGGACTTCCTACAATGAGCAGTTCTTC.

This clonotype was counted only a few times. This chain links TRBV20-1 with TRBJ2-7, with 8 positions matching TRBD2. The J segment lost 7 bases and the V segment lost 6 bases, leaving 17 bases of the junction unmatched. Germline V gene lookup returns CDR1 DFQATT and CDR2 SNEGSKA (reference sequence). This CDR3 has 15 amino acids. The CDR3 is CSAQTNTRTSLEQYF. CDR3 bases: TGCAGTGCCCAAACGAACACAAGGACTAGCTTAGAGCAGTACTTC.

The V and J genes are TRBV6-1 and TRBJ1-2; no clear D gene. Deletions cut 7 bases from V and 2 bases from J, with 17 bases between. The CDR3 totals 15 residues. From germline, CDR1 is MNHNS and CDR2 SASEGT. The DNA of the CDR3 is TGTGCCAGCAATCTAGGGAACAGTAAGAACTATGGCTACACCTTC. Amino acids: CASNLGNSKNYGYTF.

This clonotype came up a few times. This sequence joins TRBV4-3 and TRBJ2-2, with D tentatively TRBD1 (6 bases). This CDR3 spans 18 amino acids. Germline V gene lookup returns CDR1 LGHNA and CDR2 YSLEER. Trimming left V 1 base short and J 5 bases short, with 20 bases between. This CDR3 reads CASSQAHVGPQGTGELFF. CDR3 bases: TGCGCCAGCAGCCAAGCCCATGTCGGGCCCCAGGGGACCGGGGAGCTGTTTTTT.

The gene calls are TRBV6-1 and TRBJ1-5, with TRBD1 matching over 8 bases. Germline-derived CDR1 and CDR2 are MNHNS and SASEGT. The CDR3 is 16 residues long. V shed 5 bases, J shed 3 bases, and the junction held 9 bases outside the gene matches. The CDR3 loop reads CASSRDRYAPNQPQHF. The CDR3 bases are TGTGCCAGCAGTAGGGACAGGTACGCTCCCAATCAGCCCCAGCATTTT.